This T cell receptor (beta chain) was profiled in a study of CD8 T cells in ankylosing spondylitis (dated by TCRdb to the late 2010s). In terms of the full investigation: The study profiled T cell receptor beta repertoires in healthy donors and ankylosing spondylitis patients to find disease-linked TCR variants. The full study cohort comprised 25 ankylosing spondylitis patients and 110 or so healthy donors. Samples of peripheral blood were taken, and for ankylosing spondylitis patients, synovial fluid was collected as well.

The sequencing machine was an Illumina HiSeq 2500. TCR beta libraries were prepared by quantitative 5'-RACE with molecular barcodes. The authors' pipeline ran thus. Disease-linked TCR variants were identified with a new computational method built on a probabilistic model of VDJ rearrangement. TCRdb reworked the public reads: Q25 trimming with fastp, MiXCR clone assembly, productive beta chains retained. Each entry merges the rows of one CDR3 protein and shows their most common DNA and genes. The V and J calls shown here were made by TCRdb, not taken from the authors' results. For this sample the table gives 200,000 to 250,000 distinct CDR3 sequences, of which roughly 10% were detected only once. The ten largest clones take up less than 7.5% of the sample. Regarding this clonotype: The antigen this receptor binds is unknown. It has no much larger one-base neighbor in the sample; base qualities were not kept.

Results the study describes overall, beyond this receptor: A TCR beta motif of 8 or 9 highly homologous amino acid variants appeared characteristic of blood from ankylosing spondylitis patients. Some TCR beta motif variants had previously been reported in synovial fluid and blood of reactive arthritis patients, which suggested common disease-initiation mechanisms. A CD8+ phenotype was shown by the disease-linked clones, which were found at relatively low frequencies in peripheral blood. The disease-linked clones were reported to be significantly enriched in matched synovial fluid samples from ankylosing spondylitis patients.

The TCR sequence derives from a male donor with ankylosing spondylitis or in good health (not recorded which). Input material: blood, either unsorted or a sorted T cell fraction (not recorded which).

Here the CDR3 is given as CATRGVGEANNEQFF. The sequenced DNA is TGTGCCACCAGAGGCGTCGGGGAGGCTAACAATGAGCAGTTCTTC. The rearrangement combines TRBV24-1 with TRBJ2-1; D gene: possibly TRBD2, on 6 matching bases. The germline V gene encodes CDR1 KGHDR and CDR2 SFDVKD. V is cut by 7 bases and J by 5 bases, and the space between the germline ends is 17 bases. The CDR3 runs 15 residues from the cysteine to the phenylalanine. Only the CDR3 DNA stays, 45 bases, in frame from base 1.